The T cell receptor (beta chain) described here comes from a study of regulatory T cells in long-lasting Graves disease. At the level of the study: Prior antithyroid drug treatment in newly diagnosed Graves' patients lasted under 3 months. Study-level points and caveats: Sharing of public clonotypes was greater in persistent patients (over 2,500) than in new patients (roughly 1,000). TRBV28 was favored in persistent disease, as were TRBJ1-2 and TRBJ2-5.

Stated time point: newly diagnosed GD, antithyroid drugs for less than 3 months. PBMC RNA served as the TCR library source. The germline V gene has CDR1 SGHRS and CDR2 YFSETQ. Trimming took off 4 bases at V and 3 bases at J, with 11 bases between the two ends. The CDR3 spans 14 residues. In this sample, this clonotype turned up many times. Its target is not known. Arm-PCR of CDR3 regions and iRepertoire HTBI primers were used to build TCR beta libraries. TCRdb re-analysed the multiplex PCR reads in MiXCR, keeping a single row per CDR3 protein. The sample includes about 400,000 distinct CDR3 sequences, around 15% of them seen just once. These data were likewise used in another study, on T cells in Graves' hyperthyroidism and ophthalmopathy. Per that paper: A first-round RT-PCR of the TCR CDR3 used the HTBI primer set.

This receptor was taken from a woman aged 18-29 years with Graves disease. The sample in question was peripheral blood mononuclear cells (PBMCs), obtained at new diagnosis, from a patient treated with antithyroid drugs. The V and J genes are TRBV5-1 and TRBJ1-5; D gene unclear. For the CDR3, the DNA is TGCGCCAGCAGCCGCGGCAGCGACAATCAGCCCCAGCATTTT. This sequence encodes CASSRGSDNQPQHF. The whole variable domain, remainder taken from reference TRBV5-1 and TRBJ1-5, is KAGVTQTPRYLIKTRGQQVTLSCSPISGHRSVSWYQQTPGQGLQFLFEYFSETQRNKGNFPGRFSGRQFSNSRSEMNVSTLELGDSALYLCASSRGSDNQPQHFGDGTRLSIL.